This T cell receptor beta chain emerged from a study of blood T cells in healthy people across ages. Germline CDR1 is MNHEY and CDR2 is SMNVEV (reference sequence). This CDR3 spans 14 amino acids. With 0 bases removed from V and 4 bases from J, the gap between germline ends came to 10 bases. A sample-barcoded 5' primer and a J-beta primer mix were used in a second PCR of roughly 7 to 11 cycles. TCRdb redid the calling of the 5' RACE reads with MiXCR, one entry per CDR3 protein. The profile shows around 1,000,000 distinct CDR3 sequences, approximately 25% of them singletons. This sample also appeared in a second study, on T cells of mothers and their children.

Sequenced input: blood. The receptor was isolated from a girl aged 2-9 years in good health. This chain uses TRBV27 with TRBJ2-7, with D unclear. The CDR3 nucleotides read TGTGCCAGCAGTTTATCGCCCCTTAAATACGAGCAGTACTTC. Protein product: CASSLSPLKYEQYF.